Shown below are 17 T cell receptor beta chains from a single sample sequenced in a study of technical replicates of blood from a few donors. Clones were sequenced by immunoSEQ multiplex PCR, and TCRdb holds only the in-frame ones, with some missing. The sample lists about 79,000 clones, 91% occurring once. The specimen sequenced was T cells isolated from PBMCs. The receptors here all came from a human donor in good health. Some clones in this sample may be carry-over from other donors' samples.

The chain recombines TRBV5-1 with TRBJ2-3; TRBD2 might be the D (5 bases). The CDR3 loop spans 12 amino acids. V lost 5 bases to trimming and J lost 3 bases, with 7 bases between them. From germline, CDR1 is SGHRS and CDR2 YFSETQ. The CDR3 protein is CASREETDTQYF. CDR3 in DNA: TGCGCCAGCAGGGAGGAAACAGATACGCAGTATTTT.

The chain is built from TRBV6-1 and TRBJ1-2; no firm D call. Germline CDR1 MNHNS, CDR2 SASEGT. This CDR3 is 14 amino acids long. Trimming pared 7 bases from V and 4 bases from J, leaving 16 bases between. DNA for the CDR3: TGTGCCAGCACCCTTGACCCACGGGGCTATGGCTACACCTTC. It is translated as CASTLDPRGYGYTF.

This chain connects TRBV30 to TRBJ1-1; the D is unclear. Germline CDR1 GTSNPN, CDR2 SVGIG (reference sequence). The length of the CDR3 is 13 residues. Trimming left V 0 bases short and J 7 bases short, with 12 bases between. The chain's CDR3 is CAWSVWWRGEAFF. The CDR3 bases are TGTGCCTGGAGTGTTTGGTGGCGGGGTGAAGCTTTCTTT.

This rearrangement joins TRBV19 to TRBJ2-1; 14 bases are a match to TRBD2. The CDR3 length is 16 residues. Unmatched junction bases numbered 1, after V lost 4 bases and J lost 2 bases. Germline loops: CDR1 LNHDA, CDR2 SQIVND (reference sequence). This CDR3 reads CASSRTSGGTYNEQFF. The CDR3 DNA reads TGTGCCAGTAGTAGGACTAGCGGGGGGACCTACAATGAGCAGTTCTTC.

This clone appeared once. The V gene is TRBV20-1, the J gene TRBJ1-1, with D unclear. Deletions cut 4 bases from V and 2 bases from J, with 5 bases between. The CDR3 has 11 residues. Germline lookup yields CDR1 DFQATT and CDR2 SNEGSKA (reference sequence). CDR3 nucleotides: TGCAGTGCTATACTAAACACTGAAGCTTTCTTT. Translated: CSAILNTEAFF.

This chain links TRBV27 with TRBJ1-5, with TRBD1 matching 7 bases. CDR1 and CDR2 from the germline V gene are MNHEY and SMNVEV (reference sequence). V lost 9 bases, J lost 4 bases, and 12 bases stayed unmatched. CDR3 length: 15 amino acids. The CDR3 DNA reads as TGTGCCAGTACTCCTACACAGGGGTTTAATCAGCCCCAGCATTTT. Its protein product is CASTPTQGFNQPQHF.

The V gene is TRBV5-5, the J gene TRBJ2-7; tentatively, D is TRBD1 (6 bases). Germline loops: CDR1 SGHKS, CDR2 YYEKEE (reference sequence). The CDR3 totals 17 residues. V gave up 1 base and J gave up 2 bases, with 19 bases separating them. The CDR3 DNA is TGTGCCAGCAGCTTGAGGGTATTTGGGACACTTACCTACGAGCAGTACTTC. This gives the protein CASSLRVFGTLTYEQYF. Full variable domain (rest looked up from reference TRBV5-5 and TRBJ2-7): DAGVTQSPTHLIKTRGQQVTLRCSPISGHKSVSWYQQVLGQGPQFIFQYYEKEERGRGNFPDRFSARQFPNYSSELNVNALLLGDSALYLCASSLRVFGTLTYEQYFGPGTRLTVT.

The CDR3 is CASSLLGGGEKLFF. DNA of the CDR3: TGTGCCAGCAGCTTATTAGGCGGTGGTGAAAAACTGTTTTTT. The chain carries TRBV11-2 and TRBJ1-4; D is uncertain. The CDR3 extends over 14 amino acids. The germline V gene has CDR1 SGHAT and CDR2 FQNNGV. Trimming took off 2 bases at V and 7 bases at J, with 11 bases between the two ends.

The rearrangement uses TRBV7-3 and TRBJ2-7; the D gene is possibly TRBD2 (6 bases). The V gene lost 4 bases and the J gene lost 9 bases, with 19 bases spanning the gap. Germline CDR1 SGHTA, CDR2 FQGTGA. The CDR3 consists of 14 residues. The CDR3 bases are TGTGCCAGCAGCTCCTGGACTGGTCCGGAGGGGCAGTACTTC. This encodes CASSSWTGPEGQYF. The variable domain in full, with the rest retrieved from reference TRBV7-3 and TRBJ2-7, is GAGVSQTPSNKVTEKGKYVELRCDPISGHTALYWYRQSLGQGPEFLIYFQGTGAADDSGLPNDRFFAVRPEGSVSTLKIQRTERGDSAVYLCASSSWTGPEGQYFGPGTRLTVT.

The gene calls are TRBV9 and TRBJ2-3; 8 bases match TRBD1. This CDR3 has 16 residues. CDR1 is SGDLS and CDR2 is YYNGEE in the germline V gene. V shed 1 base and J 3 bases; nucleotides not matched to a gene: 7. This chain's CDR3 is CASSVIPGGITDTQYF. DNA of the CDR3: TGTGCCAGCAGCGTAATCCCAGGGGGCATTACAGATACGCAGTATTTT.

The chain recombines TRBV28 with TRBJ2-7; 7 bases fit TRBD2. The CDR3 has 12 amino acids. The V gene end was trimmed by 5 bases and the J gene end by 5 bases; junction bases not matched to a gene: 3. Germline assignment: CDR1 MDHEN and CDR2 SYDVKM. The CDR3 DNA is TGTGCCAGCAGTGGAGGACTAGACGAGCAGTACTTC. Translated, it gives CASSGGLDEQYF.

The chain uses TRBV5-1 and TRBJ2-7, with D maybe TRBD2 (6 bases). V dropped 4 bases and J dropped 0 bases, with 14 bases sitting between them. CDR1 SGHRS and CDR2 YFSETQ come from the germline V gene. This CDR3 spans 15 amino acids. CDR3 DNA: TGCGCCAGCAGCCGCGGGGAGGATTCCTCCTACGAGCAGTACTTC. As protein: CASSRGEDSSYEQYF.

This clone turned up a few times. The V gene is TRBV5-6, the J gene TRBJ1-1; the D gene is possibly TRBD1 (5 bases). The CDR3 loop spans 16 amino acids. The germline CDR1 and CDR2 sequences are SGHDT and YYEEEE. V was clipped by 1 base and J by 3 bases, with 16 bases between them. The CDR3 DNA is TGTGCCAGCAGCTTGCAACCAGGGTGGGGGGACACTGAAGCTTTCTTT. Its translation: CASSLQPGWGDTEAFF.

V and J are TRBV9 and TRBJ1-4, with D uncertain. Germline CDR1 reads SGDLS; CDR2 reads YYNGEE. Trimming stripped 0 bases from V and 6 bases from J, with 6 bases between. The CDR3 sequence is 13 residues long. The CDR3, as DNA: TGTGCCAGCAGCGTAGCTCCGGATGAAAAACTGTTTTTT. This sequence encodes CASSVAPDEKLFF.

The chain combines TRBV9 with TRBJ2-1; 13 bases line up with TRBD2. The V gene's germline CDR1 is SGDLS and CDR2 YYNGEE. This CDR3 has 20 amino acids. V shed 3 bases and J 6 bases; nucleotides not matched to a gene: 18. Here the CDR3 reads CASSATVPGLAGSGSNEQFF. The CDR3 DNA reads as TGTGCCAGCAGCGCCACCGTCCCGGGACTAGCGGGAAGCGGTAGCAATGAGCAGTTCTTC. Full variable domain (missing parts from reference TRBV9 and TRBJ2-1): DSGVTQTPKHLITATGQRVTLRCSPRSGDLSVYWYQQSLDQGLQFLIQYYNGEERAKGNILERFSAQQFPDLHSELNLSSLELGDSALYFCASSATVPGLAGSGSNEQFFGPGTRLTVL.

The chain employs TRBV11-2 and TRBJ2-1, with a tentative D call TRBD2 (6 bases). Germline V gives CDR1 SGHAT, CDR2 FQNNGV. Trimming removed 2 bases at V and 4 bases at J, with 9 bases between. CDR3 length: 14 residues. Written as DNA, the CDR3 is TGTGCCAGCAGCTTAATAGCGGATTACAATGAGCAGTTCTTC. This codes for CASSLIADYNEQFF.

The chain joins TRBV7-3 to TRBJ2-7, with no clear D. This CDR3 region has 15 residues. In germline, CDR1 is SGHTA, CDR2 FQGTGA. Trimming removed 0 bases at V and 5 bases at J, with 14 bases between. CDR3 DNA: TGTGCCAGCAGCTTAACACCGGGTTGGATCAACGAGCAGTACTTC. This sequence encodes CASSLTPGWINEQYF.